This T cell receptor beta chain was profiled in a study of beta chain features in type 1 diabetes. As for the study in general: Examination of sorted cells across all samples involved about 100,000,000 cells.

The sequenced template was cDNA made from the entire isolated RNA. Sequenced by immunoSEQ multiplex PCR; TCRdb stores in-frame clones only, minus some. Altogether 240,000 or so clones are present, around 21% being singletons, with the ten largest covering around 0.028%. Every donor provided one heparinised blood draw, which averaged approximately 120 mL. Central memory, naive, regulatory and stem cell-like memory CD4+ cells were sorted by CD45RO/CCR7/CD25/CD127/CD95/CD27. General study results and limits: Shortening that was moderate but significant affected the TCRB CDR3s of Type 1 diabetes patients in all four CD4+ subsets.

This clone was seen a few times. Its antigen is not identified. The V and J ends lost 7 bases and 0 bases, in that order; junction bases with no gene match: 3. Per germline, CDR1 SQVTM and CDR2 ANQGSEA. CDR3 length: 12 amino acids. Material: naive CD4+ T cells from blood. The origin of this receptor is a middle-aged woman with type 1 diabetes. J is TRBJ2-7 and V is TRBV29-1, with 7 bases aligning to TRBD1. CDR3 nucleotides: TGCAGCGCCGGGACAGCCTCCTACGAGCAGTACTTC. Translated, it gives CSAGTASYEQYF.